The sequence of this TCR beta chain was determined in a study of T-cell reconstitution after alpha-beta-depleted transplantation in children. The germline V gene has CDR1 SEHNR and CDR2 FQNEAQ (reference sequence). V was pared by 0 bases and J by 0 bases, with 6 bases between. The CDR3 covers 15 residues. TCRbeta library preparation incorporated unique molecular identifiers. TCRdb redid the calling of the PCR reads with MiXCR, one entry per CDR3 protein. The table has about 230,000 distinct CDR3 sequences, around 12% seen once. There are a few counts of this clonotype. The sample here was PBMCs from the stem cell graft donor, taken from the stem cell graft. This sequence was found in a human donor who donated a stem cell graft to a child with acute lymphoblastic leukemia. The V gene is TRBV7-9, the J gene TRBJ2-4; D is perhaps TRBD1 (5 bases). The CDR3 spells CASSLAQGAKNIQYF. The CDR3, as DNA: TGTGCCAGCAGCTTAGCGCAGGGAGCCAAAAACATTCAGTACTTC.